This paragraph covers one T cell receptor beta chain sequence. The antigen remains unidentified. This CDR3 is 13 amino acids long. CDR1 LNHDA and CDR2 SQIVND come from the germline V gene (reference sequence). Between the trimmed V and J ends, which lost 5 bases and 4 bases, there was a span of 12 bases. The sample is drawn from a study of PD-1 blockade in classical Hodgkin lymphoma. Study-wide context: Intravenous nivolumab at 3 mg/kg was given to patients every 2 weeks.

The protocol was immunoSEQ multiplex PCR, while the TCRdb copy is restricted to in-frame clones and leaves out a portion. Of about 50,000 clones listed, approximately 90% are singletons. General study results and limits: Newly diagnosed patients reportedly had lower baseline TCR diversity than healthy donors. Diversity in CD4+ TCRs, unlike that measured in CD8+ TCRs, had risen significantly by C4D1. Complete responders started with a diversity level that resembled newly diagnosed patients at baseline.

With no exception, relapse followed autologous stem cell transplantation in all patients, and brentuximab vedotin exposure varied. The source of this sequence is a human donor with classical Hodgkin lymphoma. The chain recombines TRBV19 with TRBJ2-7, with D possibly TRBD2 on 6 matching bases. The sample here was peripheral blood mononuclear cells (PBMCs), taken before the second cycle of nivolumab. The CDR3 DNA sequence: TGTGCCAGTAGTTCACAGGACTATTACGAGCAGTACTTC. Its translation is CASSSQDYYEQYF.